The 16 T cell receptor beta chains presented below share a single source sample, sequenced in a study of blood T cell repertoires in COVID-19. Clones were sequenced by immunoSEQ multiplex PCR, and TCRdb holds only the in-frame ones, with some missing. This sample carries 100,000 to 120,000 clones, around nine tenths of them seen once, and the ten largest clones take around 4.8%. Sample: peripheral blood. The receptors derive from a human donor in a cohort sampled during active COVID-19.

The chain recombines TRBV7-9 with TRBJ1-1; maybe TRBD1 (5 bases). This CDR3 has 15 residues. With 3 bases removed from V and 6 bases from J, the gap between germline ends came to 17 bases. CDR1 and CDR2 (germline): SEHNR, FQNEAQ (reference sequence). The CDR3 coding sequence is TGTGCCAGCAGCTTCTCAGGGATCCTCCTTTCTGAAGCTTTCTTT. The encoded protein is CASSFSGILLSEAFF. The variable domain in full, with the rest retrieved from reference TRBV7-9 and TRBJ1-1, is DTGVSQNPRHKITKRGQNVTFRCDPISEHNRLYWYRQTLGQGPEFLTYFQNEAQLEKSRLLSDRFSAERPKGSFSTLEIQRTEQGDSAMYLCASSFSGILLSEAFFGQGTRLTVV.

This clone was recorded a few times. The gene calls are TRBV7-2 and TRBJ1-2, with D tentatively TRBD1 (5 bases). The CDR3 extends over 15 amino acids. Trimming cost V 1 base and J 2 bases, with 11 bases left between them. The germline V gene has CDR1 SGHTA and CDR2 FQGNSA. The CDR3 bases are TGTGCCAGCAGCTTAGAGGCAGGGAGGAACTATGGCTACACCTTC. Its translation is CASSLEAGRNYGYTF.

The chain carries TRBV27 and TRBJ2-7; D possibly corresponds to TRBD2 (5 bases). There are 13 residues in the CDR3. Between the trimmed V and J ends, which lost 8 bases and 2 bases, there was a span of 13 bases. Looked up from germline, CDR1 is MNHEY and CDR2 is SMNVEV (reference sequence). The CDR3, as DNA: TGTGCCAGCGGAAGGACTGGGCCCTACGAGCAGTACTTC. Translated, it gives CASGRTGPYEQYF.

J is TRBJ2-5 and V is TRBV29-1; 9 positions match TRBD1. Germline V gene data show CDR1 as SQVTM and CDR2 as ANQGSEA. This CDR3 spans 12 amino acids. The ends lost 5 bases at V and 13 bases at J; junction bases unmatched: 11. CDR3 DNA: TGCAGCGTTTCGCGGACAGGGGTATCGGGGTACTTC. It codes for CSVSRTGVSGYF.

The chain couples TRBV21-1 to TRBJ2-1; TRBD1 is the table's D call, not checked against the DNA. TRBV21-1 is listed as a pseudogene. This CDR3 is 13 amino acids long. The DNA of the CDR3 is TGTGCCAGCAGCAGTGGGCCCTACAATGAGCAGTTCTTC. Translating gives CASSSGPYNEQFF.

This clone was observed once. The chain uses TRBV4-2 and TRBJ2-1; D is possibly TRBD2 (5 bases). Germline V gene sequence: CDR1 LGHNA, CDR2 YNFKEQ. CDR3 size: 16 residues. V shed 4 bases and J shed 8 bases, with 21 bases lying between them. CDR3 protein: CASSPNMAASSDEQFF. CDR3 bases: TGTGCCAGCAGCCCAAACATGGCGGCTAGCTCGGATGAGCAGTTCTTC.

This rearrangement joins TRBV4-1 to TRBJ2-2; D is possibly TRBD1 (8 bases). This CDR3 has 17 residues. CDR1 MGHRA and CDR2 YSYEKL come from the germline V gene. V lost 1 base, J lost 8 bases, and 20 bases lay in between. The CDR3: CASSQAGGQGARGELFF. The CDR3 DNA reads as TGCGCCAGCAGCCAAGCGGGAGGTCAGGGGGCGCGAGGGGAGCTGTTTTTT.

The chain carries TRBV6-5 and TRBJ1-1, with 7 nucleotides matching TRBD1. The V segment lost 2 bases and the J segment 4 bases; nucleotides outside the gene matches: 4. The CDR3 has 14 amino acids. Germline V CDR1 and CDR2: MNHEY, SVGAGI. CDR3 protein: CASSYAGGITEAFF. CDR3 DNA: TGTGCCAGCAGTTACGCAGGGGGAATCACTGAAGCTTTCTTT.

CDR3 DNA: TGCAGCGTTGCGGGACTCCAAGAGACCCAGTACTTC. Its translation is CSVAGLQETQYF. V is TRBV29-1 and J is TRBJ2-5; a possible D gene is TRBD2 (6 bases). Germline V gives CDR1 SQVTM, CDR2 ANQGSEA. Trimming stripped 4 bases from V and 1 base from J, with 7 bases between. The CDR3 has 12 residues.

The rearrangement links TRBV5-1 to TRBJ1-1; 9 bases are a match to TRBD1. This CDR3 region has 14 residues. J was trimmed by 4 bases and V by 4 bases; bases with no gene match: 5. CDR1 and CDR2 (germline): SGHRS, YFSETQ. The CDR3 loop reads CASSMGQGGTEAFF. As DNA, the CDR3 is TGCGCCAGCAGCATGGGACAGGGCGGCACTGAAGCTTTCTTT.

This chain joins TRBV5-1 and TRBJ1-1, with 7 positions matching TRBD1. Germline V CDR1 and CDR2: SGHRS, YFSETQ. V dropped 0 bases and J dropped 5; count of bases not matched to a gene: 4. This CDR3 has 14 residues. CDR3 region: CASSLATGRTEAFF. In DNA, the CDR3 is TGCGCCAGCAGCTTGGCGACAGGGCGAACTGAAGCTTTCTTT.

This chain joins TRBV7-2 and TRBJ1-5; 9 bases agree with TRBD1. The trim removed 5 bases at V and 7 bases at J, leaving 6 bases unmatched. The CDR3 totals 14 residues. Germline V CDR1 and CDR2: SGHTA, FQGNSA. CDR3 in amino acids: CASSTRQGGQPQHF. CDR3 nucleotides: TGTGCCAGCAGCACCCGACAGGGGGGCCAGCCCCAGCATTTT.

The chain employs TRBV7-2 and TRBJ1-5, with D unresolved. Trimming took off 2 bases at V and 3 bases at J, with 5 bases between the two ends. This CDR3 is built from 13 residues. The germline CDR1 and CDR2 sequences are SGHTA and FQGNSA. Here the CDR3 DNA reads TGTGCCAGCAGCTTACCCAACAATCAGCCCCAGCATTTT. Translation: CASSLPNNQPQHF.

This chain joins TRBV5-6 and TRBJ2-5; 9 nucleotides match TRBD1. The V segment lost 2 bases and the J segment 2 bases; nucleotides outside the gene matches: 4. The CDR3 covers 15 residues. The V gene's germline CDR1 is SGHDT and CDR2 YYEEEE. CDR3 sequence reads: CASSLTGGLQETQYF. The CDR3 DNA reads as TGTGCCAGCAGCTTAACAGGGGGCCTACAAGAGACCCAGTACTTC. The full variable domain, in which reference TRBV5-6 and TRBJ2-5 provide the parts outside the CDR3, is DAGVTQSPTHLIKTRGQQVTLRCSPKSGHDTVSWYQQALGQGPQFIFQYYEEEERQRGNFPDRFSGHQFPNYSSELNVNALLLGDSALYLCASSLTGGLQETQYFGPGTRLLVL.

The gene calls are TRBV6-5 and TRBJ2-7, with D perhaps TRBD2 (6 bases). CDR3 size: 13 residues. The V and J ends lost 6 bases and 7 bases respectively, with 16 bases between them. Germline V gives CDR1 MNHEY, CDR2 SVGAGI. This CDR3 reads CASSIPGTQEQYF. In DNA form, the CDR3 reads TGTGCCAGCAGCATCCCCGGGACTCAAGAGCAGTACTTC.

This clone occurred once. This rearrangement joins TRBV5-1 to TRBJ1-1; a weak D match, TRBD1 (5 bases). V was cut by 0 bases and J by 2 bases, with 8 bases left in between. The CDR3 totals 14 residues. From germline, CDR1 is SGHRS and CDR2 YFSETQ. The CDR3 nucleotides are TGCGCCAGCAGCTTGGGACAGCCCAACACTGAAGCTTTCTTT. Its protein product is CASSLGQPNTEAFF.